These 22 T cell receptor beta chains were all obtained from the same sample, sequenced in a study of cytomegalovirus exposure and HLA in healthy donors. Primers included in the PCR were 60 Vbeta and 13 Jbeta primers. Assay used: immunoSEQ multiplex PCR; TCRdb lists only in-frame clones, some missing. Of about 190,000 clones in the sample, over 75% were seen once. The sequenced sample was PBMCs. The receptors here all came from a woman aged 45 to 65 in good health and CMV-seropositive.

This clone showed up just a few times. The chain links TRBV6-5 to TRBJ1-6, with a possible D match to TRBD1 (6 bases). There are 15 residues in the CDR3. The V and J ends lost 5 bases and 7 bases respectively, with 15 bases between them. Germline CDR1 and CDR2: MNHEY and SVGAGI. The DNA for the CDR3 is TGTGCCAGCAGTGGAAGGACAGCTCAGAATTCACCCCTCCACTTT. Translation: CASSGRTAQNSPLHF.

The chain combines TRBV10-3 with TRBJ1-6; 8 bases align to TRBD1. This CDR3 has 14 residues. Per germline, CDR1 ENHRY and CDR2 SYGVKD. The J segment lost 9 bases and the V segment lost 6 bases, leaving 7 bases of the junction unmatched. The CDR3 sequence: CAIRGQGVGSPLHF. As DNA, the CDR3 is TGTGCCATCAGAGGACAGGGAGTTGGTTCACCCCTCCACTTT.

The rearrangement joins TRBV13 to TRBJ1-5; TRBD1 is a possible D gene (5 bases). The CDR3 covers 15 residues. Looked up from germline, CDR1 is PRHDT and CDR2 is FYEKMQ (reference sequence). V dropped 4 bases and J dropped 5 bases, with 15 bases sitting between them. DNA of the CDR3: TGTGCCAGCAGCTCAGGGTGGGGCGAGGATCAGCCCCAGCATTTT. As protein: CASSSGWGEDQPQHF.

This chain links TRBV6-1 with TRBJ1-1; D possibly corresponds to TRBD1 (5 bases). Trimming cost V 3 bases and J 0 bases, with 11 bases left between them. Germline values: CDR1 MNHNS, CDR2 SASEGT. The CDR3 extends over 15 amino acids. This CDR3 reads CASSESWGMNTEAFF. The CDR3 DNA reads TGTGCCAGCAGTGAGAGTTGGGGCATGAACACTGAAGCTTTCTTT.

V usage is TRBV27 and J usage is TRBJ2-1; TRBD1 aligns across 7 bases. Germline V CDR1 and CDR2: MNHEY, SMNVEV (reference sequence). The CDR3 runs 16 residues. The junction had 11 bases not matched to a gene; V was cut back by 6 bases and J by 3 bases. The CDR3 spells CASRDVPGTDYNEQFF. The DNA for the CDR3 is TGTGCCAGCAGGGACGTCCCCGGGACAGACTACAATGAGCAGTTCTTC.

The chain couples TRBV15 to TRBJ1-5; no clear D. Trimming cost V 0 bases and J 3 bases, with 9 bases left between them. The V gene's germline CDR1 is LNHNV and CDR2 YYDKDF (reference sequence). CDR3 length: 15 amino acids. The DNA of the CDR3 is TGTGCCACCAGCAGAGATTCTAATGCCAATCAGCCCCAGCATTTT. Its protein product is CATSRDSNANQPQHF.

A few counts support this clone. The chain employs TRBV4-3 and TRBJ2-1, with TRBD1 matching 7 bases. After removal of 0 bases from V and 6 bases from J, the junction contained 2 bases not matched to a gene. The CDR3 has 14 amino acids. Germline values: CDR1 LGHNA, CDR2 YSLEER. The CDR3 sequence: CASSQDYRGNEQFF. The CDR3 nucleotides are TGCGCCAGCAGCCAAGACTACAGGGGCAATGAGCAGTTCTTC.

This clone was detected a few times. The rearrangement joins TRBV4-2 to TRBJ1-5; 8 bases map to TRBD1. The CDR3 consists of 15 residues. The germline gives CDR1 LGHNA, CDR2 YNFKEQ. The ends lost 0 bases at V and 6 bases at J; junction bases unmatched: 4. CDR3: CASSQEDRAGQPQHF. The CDR3 bases are TGTGCCAGCAGCCAAGAGGACAGGGCTGGTCAGCCCCAGCATTTT.

The CDR3: CAWSVLVEAFF. The CDR3 nucleotides read TGTGCCTGGAGTGTACTAGTTGAAGCTTTCTTT. This chain links TRBV30 with TRBJ1-1; D is unclear. From germline, CDR1 is GTSNPN and CDR2 SVGIG (reference sequence). The ends were cut back, 0 bases at V and 7 bases at J, with 6 bases in the middle. The CDR3 loop spans 11 amino acids.

J is TRBJ2-5 and V is TRBV13, with 11 bases lining up with TRBD2. The germline gives CDR1 PRHDT, CDR2 FYEKMQ (reference sequence). This CDR3 contains 17 residues. J lost 2 bases, V lost 3 bases, and 8 bases had no gene match. CDR3 coding DNA: TGTGCCAGCAGCTTCAGGGCTAGCGGGGGGACGCAAGAGACCCAGTACTTC. Protein: CASSFRASGGTQETQYF.

The chain uses TRBV6-5 and TRBJ2-7; the D is unclear. The germline CDR1 and CDR2 sequences are MNHEY and SVGAGI. This CDR3 has 13 amino acids. Trimming removed 8 bases from V and 0 bases from J, with 11 bases in between. In DNA, the CDR3 is TGTGCCAGCCTTGATCGGAGCTCCTACGAGCAGTACTTC. Its translation is CASLDRSSYEQYF.

The chain has TRBV28 and TRBJ2-7, with a possible D match to TRBD1 (6 bases). V lost 5 bases, J lost 5 bases, and 16 bases lay in between. This CDR3 is 14 amino acids long. Germline V gene data show CDR1 as MDHEN and CDR2 as SYDVKM. CDR3 in DNA: TGTGCCAGCAGTACCGCAGGGGCGAAAAACGAGCAGTACTTC. It yields the protein CASSTAGAKNEQYF.

The V and J genes are TRBV9 and TRBJ2-3; the D gene is possibly TRBD1 (6 bases). Germline values: CDR1 SGDLS, CDR2 YYNGEE. The CDR3 sequence is 16 residues long. V was cut by 4 bases and J by 2 bases, with 17 bases left in between. CDR3 sequence (DNA): TGTGCCAGCAGCAGACGGACAGCTAGCCCCACAGATACGCAGTATTTT. Its protein is CASSRRTASPTDTQYF.

This sequence joins TRBV5-6 and TRBJ2-6; no firm D call. CDR1 SGHDT and CDR2 YYEEEE come from the germline V gene. V was clipped by 0 bases and J by 0 bases, with 10 bases between them. This CDR3 has 17 residues. Written as DNA, the CDR3 is TGTGCCAGCAGCTTGGGTGCTAGGCTCTCTGGGGCCAACGTCCTGACTTTC. Translating it yields CASSLGARLSGANVLTF.

The V call is TRBV11-3, the J call TRBJ2-5, with TRBD1 matching over 9 bases. The ends lost 5 bases at V and 3 bases at J; junction bases unmatched: 7. The CDR3 has 15 residues. CDR1 and CDR2 from the germline V gene are SGHNT and YENEEA. The CDR3 sequence is CASSQVGDREETQYF. Written as DNA, the CDR3 is TGTGCCAGCAGCCAAGTAGGGGACAGGGAAGAGACCCAGTACTTC.

This chain joins TRBV5-1 and TRBJ2-5; 7 bases fit TRBD1. The J segment lost 5 bases and the V segment lost 4 bases, leaving 14 bases of the junction unmatched. The CDR3 sequence is 16 residues long. Germline loops: CDR1 SGHRS, CDR2 YFSETQ. CDR3 coding DNA: TGCGCCAGCAGCCCGAGACAGGGTAGTTGGGGGGAGACCCAGTACTTC. As protein: CASSPRQGSWGETQYF. Full variable domain (rest looked up from reference TRBV5-1 and TRBJ2-5): KAGVTQTPRYLIKTRGQQVTLSCSPISGHRSVSWYQQTPGQGLQFLFEYFSETQRNKGNFPGRFSGRQFSNSRSEMNVSTLELGDSALYLCASSPRQGSWGETQYFGPGTRLLVL.

The chain combines TRBV6-5 with TRBJ1-3; D gene ambiguous. This CDR3 region has 13 residues. The germline V gene encodes CDR1 MNHEY and CDR2 SVGAGI. V was clipped by 3 bases and J by 6 bases, with 9 bases between them. CDR3 sequence: CASSYSLSNTIYF. CDR3 bases: TGTGCCAGCAGTTATTCCCTTTCAAACACCATATATTTT.

The chain recombines TRBV6-1 with TRBJ2-7; 7 bases are a match to TRBD1. Germline trimming cut 2 bases from V and 7 bases from J; bases unmatched to any gene: 8. This CDR3 region has 14 residues. Germline V gives CDR1 MNHNS, CDR2 SASEGT. CDR3 nucleotides: TGTGCCAGCAGTGAATTGGGCAGGGGGTGGGAGCAGTACTTC. This encodes CASSELGRGWEQYF.

This chain connects TRBV7-9 to TRBJ2-2; 9 bases fit TRBD1. Germline values: CDR1 SEHNR, CDR2 FQNEAQ (reference sequence). The J segment lost 6 bases and the V segment lost 5 bases, leaving 10 bases of the junction unmatched. CDR3 length equals 16 residues. CDR3: CASSQPGQGDPGELFF. The CDR3 coding sequence is TGTGCCAGCAGCCAGCCGGGACAGGGCGACCCCGGGGAGCTGTTTTTT.

This clone turned up a few times. This chain uses TRBV4-1 with TRBJ1-1; D gene ambiguous. Germline assignment: CDR1 MGHRA and CDR2 YSYEKL. Trimming stripped 3 bases from V and 0 bases from J, with 11 bases between. This CDR3 comprises 15 residues. The CDR3 region is CASSQPLRVNTEAFF. As DNA, the CDR3 is TGCGCCAGCAGCCAGCCCCTCCGGGTGAACACTGAAGCTTTCTTT.

V gene TRBV6-5 combines with J gene TRBJ2-7, with D perhaps matching TRBD2 (6 bases). With 11 bases removed from V and 0 bases from J, the gap between germline ends came to 14 bases. Germline assignment: CDR1 MNHEY and CDR2 SVGAGI. There are 13 residues in the CDR3. The CDR3 loop reads CACAGGNSYEQYF. DNA for the CDR3: TGTGCCTGCGCAGGCGGGAACTCCTACGAGCAGTACTTC.

J is TRBJ2-6 and V is TRBV27; perhaps TRBD1 as D (5 bases). CDR1 and CDR2 (germline): MNHEY, SMNVEV (reference sequence). The CDR3 runs to 17 residues. The ends were cut back, 0 bases at V and 2 bases at J, with 11 bases in the middle. The CDR3 reads CASSLSYPGPGANVLTF. The CDR3 nucleotides read TGTGCCAGCAGTTTATCGTACCCAGGGCCTGGGGCCAACGTCCTGACTTTC.